This TCR beta chain emerged from a study of identical twins. CDR3 length: 20 amino acids. Germline assignment: CDR1 LGHDT and CDR2 YNNKEL (reference sequence). Trimming removed 4 bases from V and 8 bases from J, with 35 bases in between. The cDNA had a unique molecular identifier and a template-switch universal primer site. TCRdb re-called the 5' RACE reads through MiXCR, storing one row per CDR3 protein. Altogether 500,000 or so distinct CDR3 sequences are present, 13% to 15% being singletons, with the ten largest covering around 0.48%. The same sample was also used in a study of yellow fever vaccine responses in identical twins.

V is TRBV3-1 and J is TRBJ1-2; D is ambiguous. Material: CD4+ T cells sorted from blood. The receptor's source is a young woman in good health. CDR3 region: CASSLNPIGVLTTWWVGYTF. For the CDR3, the DNA is TGTGCCAGCAGCCTAAACCCCATTGGTGTTCTGACAACATGGTGGGTGGGCTACACCTTC.